Listed below are T cell receptor beta chains from one sample, sequenced in a study of cytomegalovirus exposure and HLA in healthy donors. Some clones are missing from TCRdb's copy, which holds only in-frame ones; the method was immunoSEQ multiplex PCR. Of approximately 200,000 clones detected, about four fifths appear once; the ten largest clones hold less than 2%. The sample was PBMCs. These receptors came from a girl between 10 and 17 years old in good health and CMV-seropositive. Each CDR3 is given with its conserved first and last residue. The D gene is left open where the match is weak. Rows may omit the clone size; those that give it use once, few, many or a size class.

J,size,length,D,V,CDR3,DNA
TRBJ2-2,-,15,-,TRBV7-2,CASSSQGSNTGELFF,TGTGCCAGCAGCTCTCAGGGGTCGAACACCGGGGAGCTGTTTTTT
TRBJ2-7,-,15,-,TRBV4-2,CASSQDEGQIYEQYF,TGTGCCAGCAGCCAAGATGAAGGACAGATTTACGAGCAGTACTTC
TRBJ2-7,-,15,TRBD2,TRBV27,CASSLASSGAYEQYF,TGTGCCAGCAGTTTAGCCTCTAGCGGTGCCTACGAGCAGTACTTC
TRBJ2-3,once,18,-,TRBV19,CASSYFTGTTFATDTQYF,TGTGCCAGTAGCTATTTCACAGGGACCACCTTCGCCACAGATACGCAGTATTTT
TRBJ1-1,-,13,-,TRBV7-9,CASSHPGMTEAFF,TGTGCCAGCAGCCATCCGGGGATGACCGAAGCTTTCTTT
TRBJ1-1,-,15,-,TRBV2,CASKAEESKNTEAFF,TGTGCCAGCAAAGCTGAAGAGAGCAAAAACACTGAAGCTTTCTTT
TRBJ1-5,-,15,-,TRBV5-1,CASSWTGGPNQPQHF,TGCGCCAGCAGCTGGACGGGGGGGCCGAATCAGCCCCAGCATTTT
TRBJ2-7,few,16,-,TRBV6-5,CASSSRGAISSYEQYF,TGTGCCAGCAGTTCTCGGGGGGCCATTTCTTCCTACGAGCAGTACTTC
TRBJ1-1,-,17,TRBD1,TRBV11-3,CASSSSGRGQGNTEAFF,TGTGCCAGCAGCTCATCGGGCAGGGGGCAAGGGAACACTGAAGCTTTCTTT
TRBJ2-2,-,15,TRBD2,TRBV10-3,CATEGLAGVNGELFF,TGTGCCACCGAGGGACTAGCGGGGGTCAACGGGGAGCTGTTTTTT
TRBJ1-3,-,16,TRBD1,TRBV10-3,CAIREKVQGAGNTIYF,TGTGCCATCAGGGAGAAAGTACAGGGGGCGGGAAACACCATATATTTT
TRBJ2-7,-,14,TRBD1,TRBV11-3,CASSLGQSSYEQYF,TGTGCCAGCAGCTTGGGACAGAGCTCCTACGAGCAGTACTTC
TRBJ2-7,once,15,-,TRBV27,CASSFTGGPSYEQYF,TGTGCCAGCAGTTTTACCGGGGGACCCTCCTACGAGCAGTACTTC
TRBJ2-1,-,15,TRBD2,TRBV7-6,CASSLEAGGGNEQFF,TGTGCCAGCAGCTTAGAGGCGGGGGGGGGCAATGAGCAGTTCTTC
TRBJ2-1,-,15,TRBD2,TRBV10-3,CAIGAGGLAYNEQFF,TGTGCCATCGGAGCGGGGGGGCTTGCGTACAATGAGCAGTTCTTC
TRBJ1-1,-,19,-,TRBV7-2,CASSLASPFGVGRNTEAFF,TGTGCCAGCAGCTTAGCTTCGCCTTTTGGCGTAGGGAGGAACACTGAAGCTTTCTTT
TRBJ1-5,once,15,-,TRBV10-2,CASRVGQLGHQPQHF,TGCGCCAGCAGGGTTGGACAGCTGGGGCATCAGCCCCAGCATTTT
TRBJ2-1,-,15,TRBD1,TRBV5-1,CASSTQGVKGNEQFF,TGCGCCAGCAGCACCCAGGGGGTGAAGGGGAATGAGCAGTTCTTC
TRBJ1-1,-,15,TRBD1,TRBV7-8,CASSSSGTGDAEAFF,TGTGCCAGCAGCTCATCCGGGACAGGGGACGCTGAAGCTTTCTTT
TRBJ2-5,-,12,-,TRBV7-2,CASSLAVTAQYF,TGTGCCAGCAGCTTAGCGGTCACAGCCCAGTACTTC
TRBJ1-3,few,13,-,TRBV10-3,CAISVTSGNTIYF,TGTGCCATCAGTGTGACATCGGGAAACACCATATATTTT
TRBJ1-2,-,14,-,TRBV13,CASSSGFLGYGYTF,TGTGCCAGCAGCTCCGGGTTCCTTGGGTATGGCTACACCTTC
TRBJ2-3,once,14,-,TRBV29-1,CSVSSKIVADTQYF,TGCAGCGTATCATCGAAGATAGTCGCAGATACGCAGTATTTT
TRBJ1-1,few,17,-,TRBV18,CASSPPWGEDPNTEAFF,TGTGCCAGCTCACCCCCCTGGGGGGAAGACCCGAACACTGAAGCTTTCTTT
TRBJ1-2,-,17,-,TRBV21-1,CASSKLYKVQASSGYTF,TGTGCCAGCAGCAAATTATATAAGGTTCAGGCGAGTAGTGGCTACACCTTC
TRBJ1-5,-,16,TRBD1,TRBV12-5,CASGQSGQGADQPQHF,TGTGCTAGTGGCCAATCCGGACAGGGGGCGGATCAGCCCCAGCATTTT